These 13 T cell receptor beta chains came from one sample sequenced in a study of blood T cell repertoires in COVID-19. The data were produced by immunoSEQ multiplex PCR, yet TCRdb's version contains in-frame clones alone and is incomplete. The sample lists over 150,000 clones, approximately 80% occurring once. Sample: peripheral blood. These receptors came from a human donor with acute or convalescent COVID-19. The donor label of this sample is uncertain.

The rearrangement joins TRBV4-1 to TRBJ1-6; 7 bases agree with TRBD1. This CDR3 contains 17 residues. Germline V gene lookup returns CDR1 MGHRA and CDR2 YSYEKL. With 1 base clipped from V and 5 bases from J, the junction kept 8 bases outside the gene matches. The CDR3 region is CASSQGSSRGDNSPLHF. DNA for the CDR3: TGCGCCAGCAGCCAAGGGTCGAGCAGGGGGGATAATTCACCCCTCCACTTT.

The J gene is TRBJ2-2, the V gene TRBV5-1; the D gene is possibly TRBD2 (5 bases). This CDR3 comprises 16 residues. Germline values: CDR1 SGHRS, CDR2 YFSETQ. Trimming cost V 4 bases and J 3 bases, with 16 bases left between them. The CDR3 DNA sequence: TGCGCCAGCAGCCCGCTAAGCGGACCCGACACCGGGGAGCTGTTTTTT. As protein: CASSPLSGPDTGELFF.

Details on this clone: Other DNA sequences within the sample encode an identical CDR3. This chain's CDR3 is CASSPGLSYEQYF. As DNA, the CDR3 is TGTGCCAGCTCACCGGGACTGAGCTACGAGCAGTACTTC. The chain has TRBV18 and TRBJ2-7, with a tentative D call TRBD2 (6 bases). CDR3 length equals 13 residues. From germline, CDR1 is KGHSH and CDR2 LQKENI. V lost 3 bases, J lost 3 bases, and 9 bases lay in between. Filled out from reference TRBV18 and TRBJ2-7, the complete variable domain reads NAGVMQNPRHLVRRRGQEARLRCSPMKGHSHVYWYRQLPEEGLKFMVYLQKENIIDESGMPKERFSAEFPKEGPSILRIQQVVRGDSAAYFCASSPGLSYEQYFGPGTRLTVT.

V and J are TRBV6-5 and TRBJ2-5; TRBD1 aligns across 8 bases. In germline, CDR1 is MNHEY, CDR2 SVGAGI. This CDR3 is built from 14 residues. Losses at the gene ends were 6 bases for V and 5 bases for J; bases not matched to a gene: 8. As DNA, the CDR3 is TGTGCCAGCAGCGCAGGGACAGGCCGGGAGACCCAGTACTTC. It specifies CASSAGTGRETQYF.

The J gene is TRBJ2-3, the V gene TRBV3-1 (or the pseudogene TRBV3-2), with TRBD1 matching over 10 bases. In germline, CDR1 is LGHDT, CDR2 YNNKEL (reference sequence). Trimming at V came to 3 bases and at J to 4 bases, leaving 7 bases not matched to a gene. This CDR3 comprises 16 residues. The DNA of the CDR3 is TGTGCCAGCAGCCAGACCGGGACAGGGGTCGCAGATACGCAGTATTTT. Translating gives CASSQTGTGVADTQYF.

This chain joins TRBV7-2 and TRBJ1-2; D remains ambiguous. The germline V gene encodes CDR1 SGHTA and CDR2 FQGNSA. The CDR3 sequence is 13 residues long. Trimming took 6 bases from V and 3 from J, leaving 11 bases between them. CDR3: CASSPWQDYGYTF. DNA for the CDR3: TGTGCCAGCAGTCCGTGGCAGGACTATGGCTACACCTTC.

The chain employs TRBV12-3 or TRBV12-4 and TRBJ2-1, with 11 nucleotides matching TRBD1. There are 11 residues in the CDR3. J was trimmed by 14 bases and V by 4 bases; bases with no gene match: 1. CDR3 protein: CASSWGQGEFF. In DNA, the CDR3 is TGTGCCAGCAGTTGGGGACAGGGGGAGTTCTTC.

This sequence joins TRBV4-2 and TRBJ2-3; tentative D call: TRBD1 (6 bases). The CDR3 sequence is 19 residues long. Trimming pared 3 bases from V and 4 bases from J, leaving 26 bases between. The germline gives CDR1 LGHNA, CDR2 YNFKEQ. The CDR3 here is CASSHPRARVSGVADTQYF. In DNA form, the CDR3 reads TGTGCCAGCAGCCACCCCCGGGCCAGGGTTTCAGGGGTAGCAGATACGCAGTATTTT.

This clone has more than one count but fewer than ten. The CDR3 loop reads CASSARDRNTEAFF. Written as DNA, the CDR3 is TGTGCCAGCAGTGCCCGGGACAGGAACACTGAAGCTTTCTTT. The V call is TRBV27, the J call TRBJ1-1; 7 nucleotides line up with TRBD1. The germline V gene encodes CDR1 MNHEY and CDR2 SMNVEV (reference sequence). There are 14 residues in the CDR3. Trimming cost V 5 bases and J 1 base; bases outside gene matches: 4.

The rearrangement uses TRBV7-2 and TRBJ2-1, with 7 bases lining up with TRBD2. Per the germline V gene, CDR1 is SGHTA and CDR2 is FQGNSA. The CDR3 is 15 residues long. V lost 5 bases, J lost 1 base, and 5 bases stayed unmatched. The CDR3 region is CASSPTSESYNEQFF. CDR3 nucleotides: TGTGCCAGCAGCCCTACTAGCGAGTCCTACAATGAGCAGTTCTTC.

The gene calls are TRBV5-4 and TRBJ2-1; TRBD2 is a possible D gene (5 bases). The germline V and J ends were trimmed by 1 base and 5 bases, with 10 bases remaining between them. CDR1 SGHNT and CDR2 YYREEE come from the germline V gene (reference sequence). The CDR3 sequence is 14 residues long. The CDR3 DNA is TGTGCCAGCAGCTTGTACGGGAATAACAATGAGCAGTTCTTC. Residues: CASSLYGNNNEQFF.

In the case of this clone: Other DNA sequences from this sample encode an identical CDR3 as well. The rearrangement links TRBV19 to TRBJ1-3, with no clear D. The CDR3 is made up of 14 amino acids. The V gene's germline CDR1 is LNHDA and CDR2 SQIVND (reference sequence). The germline V and J ends were trimmed by 4 bases and 2 bases, with 9 bases remaining between them. For the CDR3, the DNA is TGTGCCAGTAGTACGACTGGAGCTGGAAACACCATATATTTT. This translates into CASSTTGAGNTIYF.

In the case of this clone: Other nucleotide sequences from this sample produce the same CDR3. V gene TRBV7-9 combines with J gene TRBJ1-2, with D possibly being TRBD1 (6 bases). Germline lookup yields CDR1 SEHNR and CDR2 FQNEAQ (reference sequence). V gave up 3 bases and J gave up 1 base, with 9 bases separating them. The CDR3 is 14 residues long. CDR3 nucleotide sequence: TGTGCCAGCAGCTTTTCAGGGGTTAACTATGGCTACACCTTC. The encoded protein is CASSFSGVNYGYTF.